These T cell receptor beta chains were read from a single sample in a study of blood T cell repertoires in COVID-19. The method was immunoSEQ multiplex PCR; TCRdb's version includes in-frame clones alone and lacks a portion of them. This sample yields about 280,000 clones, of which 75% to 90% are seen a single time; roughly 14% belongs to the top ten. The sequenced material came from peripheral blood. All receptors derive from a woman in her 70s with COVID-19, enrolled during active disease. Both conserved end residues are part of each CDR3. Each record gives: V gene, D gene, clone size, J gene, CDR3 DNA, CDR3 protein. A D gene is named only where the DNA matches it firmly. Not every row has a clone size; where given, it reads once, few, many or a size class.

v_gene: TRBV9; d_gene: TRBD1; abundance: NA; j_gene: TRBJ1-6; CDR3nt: TGTGCCAGCAGGGTCGACTTTGGACAGGGGCAACTCCACTTT; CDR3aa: CASRVDFGQGQLHF
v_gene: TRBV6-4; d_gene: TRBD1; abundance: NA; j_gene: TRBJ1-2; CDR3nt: TGTGCCAGCAGTGCTGGGACAGGGGGGGCCTATGGCTACACCTTC; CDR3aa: CASSAGTGGAYGYTF
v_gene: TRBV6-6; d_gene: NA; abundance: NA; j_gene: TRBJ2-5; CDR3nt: TGTGCCAGCAGTCCTTCGGGGATCCGAGAGACCCAGTACTTC; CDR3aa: CASSPSGIRETQYF
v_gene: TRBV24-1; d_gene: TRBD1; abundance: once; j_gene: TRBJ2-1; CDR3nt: TGTGCCACCAGTGACCGTGGACAGGAAGATGAGCAGTTCTTC; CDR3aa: CATSDRGQEDEQFF
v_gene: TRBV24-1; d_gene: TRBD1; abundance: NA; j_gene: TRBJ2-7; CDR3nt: TGTGCCACCAGTGATACCGGACAGGGCACGAGCGAGCAGTACTTC; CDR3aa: CATSDTGQGTSEQYF
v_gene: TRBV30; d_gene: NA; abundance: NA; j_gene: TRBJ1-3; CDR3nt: TGTGCCTGTCTACAGGGCTCTGGAAACACCATATATTTT; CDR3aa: CACLQGSGNTIYF
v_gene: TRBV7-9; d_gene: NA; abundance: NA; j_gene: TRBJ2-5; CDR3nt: TGTGCCAGCAGCGCCATTGAGTACCAAGAGACCCAGTACTTC; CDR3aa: CASSAIEYQETQYF
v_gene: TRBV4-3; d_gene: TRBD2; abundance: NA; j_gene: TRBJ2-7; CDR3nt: TGCGCCAGCAGCCAAGACACTGGGGCTAGCGGGGGGAGCTCCTACGAGCAGTACTTC; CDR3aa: CASSQDTGASGGSSYEQYF
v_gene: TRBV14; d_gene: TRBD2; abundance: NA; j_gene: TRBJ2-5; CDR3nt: TGTGCCAGCAGCGTACGACTAGCGGGGTACGAGACCCAGTACTTC; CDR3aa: CASSVRLAGYETQYF
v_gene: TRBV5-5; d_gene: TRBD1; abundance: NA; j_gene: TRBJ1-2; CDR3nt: TGTGCCAGCAGCTTGGGACAGGGCAGGAGGTCCTATGGCTACACCTTC; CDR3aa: CASSLGQGRRSYGYTF
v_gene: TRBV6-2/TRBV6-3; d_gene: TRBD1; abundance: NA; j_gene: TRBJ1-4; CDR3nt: TGTGCCAGCAGCTCGCCGGGACAGGGGGTTAATGAAAAACTGTTTTTT; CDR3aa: CASSSPGQGVNEKLFF
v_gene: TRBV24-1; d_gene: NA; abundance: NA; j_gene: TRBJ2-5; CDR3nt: TGTGCCACCAGTGATTTGGGACTGCCTCAAGAGACCCAGTACTTC; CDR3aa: CATSDLGLPQETQYF
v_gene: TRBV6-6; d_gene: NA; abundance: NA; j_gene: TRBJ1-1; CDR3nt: TGTGCCAGCAGTAGGGGTCCTGAAGCTTTCTTT; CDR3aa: CASSRGPEAFF
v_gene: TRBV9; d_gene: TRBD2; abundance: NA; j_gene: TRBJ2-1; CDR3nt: TGTGCCAGCAGCGTAGCGGGACTATCCAATGAGCAGTTCTTC; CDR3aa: CASSVAGLSNEQFF
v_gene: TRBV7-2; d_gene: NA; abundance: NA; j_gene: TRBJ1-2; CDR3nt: TGTGCCAGCAGCTTGAACCGCCTCGTTTCTTTTTTAAGCTTCACCTTC; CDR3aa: CASSLNRLVSFLSFTF
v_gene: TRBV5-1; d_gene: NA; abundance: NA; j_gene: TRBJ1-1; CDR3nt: TGCGCCAGCAGCGAGAGGACAGTGTTGAACACTGAAGCTTTCTTT; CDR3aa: CASSERTVLNTEAFF
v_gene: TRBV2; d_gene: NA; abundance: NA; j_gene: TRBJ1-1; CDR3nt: TGTGCCAGCAGGGAGGCCTCGAACACTGAAGCTTTCTTT; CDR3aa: CASREASNTEAFF
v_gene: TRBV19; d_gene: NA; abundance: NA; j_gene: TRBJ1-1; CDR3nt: TGTGCCAGTAGTCCCCTGAGGGTAGGGACTGAAGCTTTCTTT; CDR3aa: CASSPLRVGTEAFF
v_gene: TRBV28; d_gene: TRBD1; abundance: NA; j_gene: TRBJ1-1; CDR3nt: TGTGCCAGCAGTTGGGGACAGGCGCGGGCTTTCTTT; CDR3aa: CASSWGQARAFF
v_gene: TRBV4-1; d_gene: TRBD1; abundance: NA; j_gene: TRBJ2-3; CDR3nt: TGCGCCAGCAGCCCTGACAGGGGTAGCGCAGATACGCAGTATTTT; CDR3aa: CASSPDRGSADTQYF
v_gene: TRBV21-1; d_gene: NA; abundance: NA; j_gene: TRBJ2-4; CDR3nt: TGTGCCAGCAGCAAAGACGGGGGGCTGAAGGACATTCAGTACTTC; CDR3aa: CASSKDGGLKDIQYF
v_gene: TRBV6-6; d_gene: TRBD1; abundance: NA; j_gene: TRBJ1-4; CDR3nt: TGTGCCAGCAGTCAGGACAGGGGGGAAGTTTGGGGAGAAAAACTGTTTTTT; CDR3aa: CASSQDRGEVWGEKLFF
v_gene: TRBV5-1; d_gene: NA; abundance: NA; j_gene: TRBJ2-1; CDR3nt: TGCGCCAGCAGCTTGTTGAGAGGGGGGGCCTACAATGAGCAGTTCTTC; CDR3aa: CASSLLRGGAYNEQFF
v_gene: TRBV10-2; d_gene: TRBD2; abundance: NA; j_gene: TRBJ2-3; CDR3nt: TGCGCCAGCAGACTAGCGGGGGGCTGGACAGATACGCAGTATTTT; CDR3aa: CASRLAGGWTDTQYF
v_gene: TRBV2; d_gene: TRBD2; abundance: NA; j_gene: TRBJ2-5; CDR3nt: TGTGCCAGCAGTGAAGCTGGCGGGGGGGCTGAGACCCAGTACTTC; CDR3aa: CASSEAGGGAETQYF
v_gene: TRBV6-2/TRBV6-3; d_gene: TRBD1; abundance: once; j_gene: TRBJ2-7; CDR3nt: TGTGCCAGCAGTTACGGGCGGCAGGGGGATTACGAGCAGTACTTC; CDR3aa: CASSYGRQGDYEQYF